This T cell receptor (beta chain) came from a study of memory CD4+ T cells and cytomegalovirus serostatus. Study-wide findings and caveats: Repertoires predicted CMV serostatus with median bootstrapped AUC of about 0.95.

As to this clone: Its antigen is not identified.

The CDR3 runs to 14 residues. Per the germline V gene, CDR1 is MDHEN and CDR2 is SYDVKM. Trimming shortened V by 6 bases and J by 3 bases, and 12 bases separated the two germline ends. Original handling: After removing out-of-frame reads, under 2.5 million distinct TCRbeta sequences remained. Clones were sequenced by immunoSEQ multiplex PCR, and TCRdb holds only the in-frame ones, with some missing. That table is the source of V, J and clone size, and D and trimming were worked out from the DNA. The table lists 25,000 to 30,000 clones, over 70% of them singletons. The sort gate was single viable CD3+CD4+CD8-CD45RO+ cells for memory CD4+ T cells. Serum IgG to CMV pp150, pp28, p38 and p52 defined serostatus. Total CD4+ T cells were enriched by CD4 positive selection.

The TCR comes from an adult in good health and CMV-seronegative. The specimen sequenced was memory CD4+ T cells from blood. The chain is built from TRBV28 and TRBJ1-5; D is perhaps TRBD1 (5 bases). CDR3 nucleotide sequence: TGTGCCAGCAGCCTACAGGCGACCAATCAGCCCCAGCATTTT. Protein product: CASSLQATNQPQHF.